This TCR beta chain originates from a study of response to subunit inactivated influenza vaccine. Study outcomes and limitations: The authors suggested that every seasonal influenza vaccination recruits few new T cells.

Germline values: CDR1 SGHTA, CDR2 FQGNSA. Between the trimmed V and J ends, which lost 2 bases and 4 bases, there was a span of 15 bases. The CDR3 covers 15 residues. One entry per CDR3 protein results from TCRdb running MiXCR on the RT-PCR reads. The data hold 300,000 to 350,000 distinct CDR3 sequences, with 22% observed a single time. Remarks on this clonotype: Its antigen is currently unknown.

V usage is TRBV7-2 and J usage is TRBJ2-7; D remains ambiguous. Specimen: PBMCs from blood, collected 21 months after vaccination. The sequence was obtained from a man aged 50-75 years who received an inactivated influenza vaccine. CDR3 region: CASSLTGAAFYEQYF. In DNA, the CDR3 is TGTGCCAGCAGCTTAACGGGTGCGGCATTTTACGAGCAGTACTTC.